This is a list of T cell receptor beta chains from one sample in a study of T cell repertoires in cytomegalovirus infection. TCRdb called the reads again in MiXCR, with one record for every CDR3 protein. Of more than 400,000 distinct CDR3 sequences detected, more than 20% appear once; the ten largest clones hold about 13%. Specimen: PBMCs. The receptors come from a human donor in good health (CMV status not recorded). Some clones in this sample may be carry-over from other donors' samples. Each CDR3 is given without its conserved first and last residue.

>TRBV7-2|12
ASSVGTSRETQY
>TRBV4-3|14
ASSQDRGGRSYEQY
>TRBV12-3/TRBV12-4|14
ASSLARRGIYNEQF
>TRBV7-8|13
ASSPGLAANYEQY
>TRBV4-3|13
ASSTSGRWNNEQF
>TRBV7-2|13
ASSSFSGTLREQY
>TRBV29-1|10
SARAPSLEQY
>TRBV5-1|12
ASSLTPTTGELF
>TRBV6-2/TRBV6-3|13
ASSSSDRRGQPQH
>TRBV20-1|14
SARGGWGAGNQPQH
>TRBV12-3/TRBV12-4|10
ASSSGLVVEF
>TRBV20-1|13
SARDPRGPNTEAF
>TRBV10-3|14
AISESISGRSGELF
>TRBV7-9|11
ASSPATGNEQY
>TRBV9|15
ASSGQESGRSTDTQY
>TRBV7-9|13
ASSSRLAGESEQY
>TRBV20-1|12
SAPGQLLGRGYT
>TRBV11-3|19
ASRLPPRANRDRGLNTEAF
>TRBV11-2|11
ASSGGRNYGYT
>TRBV7-2|12
AGSLDREYSPLH